This TCR beta chain originates from a study of identical twins listed by TCRdb under 2016. With respect to the entire study: To test whether fetal clonotypes persist, the study used deep sequencing on TCR alpha and beta repertoires from monozygotic twins, unrelated adults of various ages, and cord blood. To rule out contamination, replicate twin experiments were performed at different times with different library preparation protocols.

V sheds 2 bases and J sheds 4 bases, leaving 7 bases between their ends. The CDR3 starts with the cysteine, ends with the phenylalanine, and has 12 residues. Solely the CDR3 DNA is kept, with 36 bases framed from the first base. The germline V gene supplies CDR1 SGHDT and CDR2 YYEEEE. This clonotype was seen at least ten times. Its antigen target is currently unknown. It has no much larger one-base neighbor in the sample; base qualities were not kept. The library was produced with 5' RACE. Sequencing used an Illumina HiSeq 2000. A universal primer binding site was added through template switching, and the final cDNA carried a unique molecular identifier so that TCR cDNA molecules could be counted accurately. First-strand cDNA for TCR alpha and beta chains was synthesized from specific primers in the conserved constant-segment region. To control for contamination, every cDNA library was double barcoded, receiving both a SMART-Mk sample barcode and Illumina barcodes. TruSeq adapter sequences and Illumina sample barcodes were added in two successive PCR steps. Sequencing of the TCR alpha and beta cDNA libraries was done on the Illumina HiSeq platform using custom primers. As for the authors' bioinformatics: MiGEC processed the raw reads to extract unique molecular identifiers, while MiXCR was used to determine the CDR3 positions. For each individual, recombination models were inferred using an EM algorithm with the repgenHMM and IGoR tools. Shared clonotypes were analyzed with the tcR package in R, and sharing was normalized by the product of cloneset sizes. To study raw recombination free of thymic and clonal selection effects, out-of-frame nonproductive sequences were analyzed. Through fastp at Q25 and MiXCR, TCRdb rebuilt clones from the public reads, retaining in-frame beta chains. A single entry per CDR3 protein holds the most common genes and DNA from its merged rows. The V and J calls and clone size come from TCRdb's table, not from the authors' own analysis. This sample comprises some 500,000 distinct CDR3 sequences, 7.5% to 10% of them detected only once. The top ten hold under 3.5% of the sample.

What the authors observed across the whole study: Recombination models systematically underestimated out-of-frame TCR alpha sharing in monozygotic twins but agreed with sharing between unrelated individuals. Excess twin sharing in beta out-of-frame sequences was weaker because fewer shared sequences lowered the signal-to-noise ratio. Conclusions relied on cross-sectional statistical analysis, since the same donors could not be followed over many years. Compared with coincidental sharing between unrelated individuals, an excess of low generation-probability sequences was observed among out-of-frame TCR alpha sequences shared between twins. Fewer insertions were carried by abundant cord blood beta clonotypes, a similar but weaker trend appeared in young adult naive repertoires, and no such trend appeared in memory repertoires. Invariant T cells such as MAIT and iNKT could partly confound zero-insertion analyses, though diverse VJ usage argued against this for most clonotypes.

Every donor in the study was a healthy Caucasian. Three pairs of female monozygotic twins, all aged about 18 to 29 years, made up the twin cohort. Peripheral blood mononuclear cells were the source from which RNA for the TCR libraries was isolated. The data were also submitted as part of a second study, on yellow fever vaccine responses in identical twins. The second paper further reports: According to the authors, in identical twins the way T cells responded to vaccination appeared partly convergent and partly personalized. In identical twins, the study followed T cell clones that responded to the vaccine with precision.

The receptor chain draws on TRBV5-6 and TRBJ2-7; the D segment cannot be called with confidence. The receptor's source is a woman between 18 and 29 years old in good health. The sequenced sample consisted of PBMCs. The nucleotide sequence reads as follows: TGTGCCAGCAGCTTACGTGAGTACGAGCAGTACTTC. Its translation reads: CASSLREYEQYF.